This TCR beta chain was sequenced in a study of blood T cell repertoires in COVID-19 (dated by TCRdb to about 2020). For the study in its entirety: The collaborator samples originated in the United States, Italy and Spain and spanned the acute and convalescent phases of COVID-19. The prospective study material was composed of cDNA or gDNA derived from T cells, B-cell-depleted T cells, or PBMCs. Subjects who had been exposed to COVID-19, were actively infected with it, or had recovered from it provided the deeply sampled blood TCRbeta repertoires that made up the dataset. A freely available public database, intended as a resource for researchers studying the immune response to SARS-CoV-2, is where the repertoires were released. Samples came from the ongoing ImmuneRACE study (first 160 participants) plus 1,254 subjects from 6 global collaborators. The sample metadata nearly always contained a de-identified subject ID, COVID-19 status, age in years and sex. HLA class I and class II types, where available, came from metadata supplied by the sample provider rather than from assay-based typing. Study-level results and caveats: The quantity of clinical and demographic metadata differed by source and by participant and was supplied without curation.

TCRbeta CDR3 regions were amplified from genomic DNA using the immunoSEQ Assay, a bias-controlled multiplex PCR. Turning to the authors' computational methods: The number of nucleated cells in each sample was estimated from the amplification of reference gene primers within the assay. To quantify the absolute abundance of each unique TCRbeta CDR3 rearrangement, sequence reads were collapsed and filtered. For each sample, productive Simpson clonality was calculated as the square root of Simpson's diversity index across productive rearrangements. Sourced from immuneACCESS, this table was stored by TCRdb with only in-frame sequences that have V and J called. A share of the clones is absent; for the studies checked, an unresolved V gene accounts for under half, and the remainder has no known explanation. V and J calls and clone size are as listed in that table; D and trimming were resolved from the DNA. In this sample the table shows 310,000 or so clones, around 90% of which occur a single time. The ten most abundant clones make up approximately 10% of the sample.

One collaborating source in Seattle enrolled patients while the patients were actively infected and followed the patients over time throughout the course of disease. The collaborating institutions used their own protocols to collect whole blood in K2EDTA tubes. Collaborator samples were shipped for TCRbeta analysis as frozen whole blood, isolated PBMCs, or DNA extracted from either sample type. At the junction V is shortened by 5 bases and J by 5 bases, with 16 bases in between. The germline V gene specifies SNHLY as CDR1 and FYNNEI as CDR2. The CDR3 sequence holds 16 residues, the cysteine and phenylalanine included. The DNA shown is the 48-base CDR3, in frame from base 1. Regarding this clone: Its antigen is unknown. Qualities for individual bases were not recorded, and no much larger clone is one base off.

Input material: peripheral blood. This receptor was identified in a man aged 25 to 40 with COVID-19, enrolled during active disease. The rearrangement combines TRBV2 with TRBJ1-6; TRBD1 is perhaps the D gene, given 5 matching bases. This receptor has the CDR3 CASSSSQGRDNSPLHF. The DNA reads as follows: TGTGCCAGCAGTAGTTCTCAGGGAAGGGATAATTCACCCCTCCACTTT.